This TCR beta chain was documented in a study of T-cell memory formation after mild COVID-19. 5'RACE with constant-segment primers built TCRalpha and TCRbeta cDNA libraries with UMIs. TCRdb reprocessed the 5' RACE reads with MiXCR, giving one entry per CDR3 protein. In the table there are approximately 580,000 distinct CDR3 sequences, about 20% of which are singletons. Study-level points and caveats: A second wave expanding day 15 to 37 was CD4+-biased; contracting clones were balanced. Researchers found some responding clones in pre-infection memory, a sign that cross-reactive memory joined.

Between the trimmed V and J ends, which lost 5 bases and 0 bases, there was a span of 14 bases. The CDR3 runs to 15 residues. CDR1 and CDR2 (germline): DFQATT, SNEGSKA (reference sequence). In this sample, this clonotype turned up many times. Its antigen is undetermined. The TCR comes from an adult woman who had mild COVID-19 (a few samples of this study predate the infection). Cell type and time point are not known. The sample consisted of PBMCs or a T cell subset sorted from them (not recorded which). This sequence joins TRBV20-1 and TRBJ2-1; D possibly uses TRBD1 or TRBD2 (6 bases each). The CDR3 nucleotides read TGCAGTGCTTCAAAAGGGGGGAGCTCCTACAATGAGCAGTTCTTC. Amino acids: CSASKGGSSYNEQFF.